These 13 T cell receptor beta chains originate from one sample sequenced in a study of OX40 agonist ivuxolimab in advanced cancers. The repertoire was sequenced with immunoSEQ multiplex PCR; TCRdb's copy has only in-frame clones and lacks some. The profile covers 50,000 or so clones, with 85% to 90% appearing a single time and roughly 31% taken by the ten largest. Sample: CD4+ or CD8+ T cells sorted from blood, taken in a trial of the OX40 agonist ivuxolimab. These receptors came from an adult with an advanced solid tumor such as melanoma, head and neck, liver or kidney cancer.

The chain recombines TRBV4-1 with TRBJ2-3; D may be TRBD1 or TRBD2 (5 bases each). This CDR3 region has 17 residues. V was trimmed by 5 bases and J by 4 bases, leaving 22 bases between them. From germline, CDR1 is MGHRA and CDR2 YSYEKL. The CDR3 sequence is CASSSRDRGLGADTQYF. The CDR3 DNA sequence: TGCGCCAGCAGCTCACGAGACAGAGGACTTGGGGCAGATACGCAGTATTTT.

J is TRBJ1-1 and V is TRBV7-2, with TRBD1 as a possible D gene (6 bases). The germline gives CDR1 SGHTA, CDR2 FQGNSA. CDR3 size: 16 residues. The V gene lost 5 bases and the J gene lost 5 bases, with 21 bases spanning the gap. Here the CDR3 reads CASSPGGAGAETEAFF. The CDR3 region has the DNA TGTGCCAGCAGCCCCGGGGGGGCAGGGGCCGAGACTGAAGCTTTCTTT.

The chain joins TRBV21-1 to TRBJ1-1; the DNA was not compared with TRBD1, the D call given in the table. TRBV21-1 is a pseudogene segment. CDR3 length: 15 residues. The CDR3 DNA sequence: TGTGCCAGCTCCCGAAAAGGACAGGGGAACACTGAAGCTTTCTTT. Translated: CASSRKGQGNTEAFF.

The chain employs TRBV15 and TRBJ2-1, with D uncertain. Germline CDR1 and CDR2: LNHNV and YYDKDF (reference sequence). The V end lost 5 bases, the J end lost 10 bases, and 15 bases lay between the germline ends. The CDR3 runs 13 residues. This chain's CDR3 is CATSYSVPGEQFF. In DNA form, the CDR3 reads TGTGCCACCAGCTATTCAGTCCCCGGGGAGCAGTTCTTC.

The genes are TRBV7-6 and TRBJ2-5, with 7 bases matching TRBD1. CDR3 length equals 14 residues. Germline trimming cut 1 base from V and 5 bases from J; bases unmatched to any gene: 4. In germline, CDR1 is SGHVS, CDR2 FNYEAQ. CDR3: CASSLGGGQETQYF. The CDR3, as DNA: TGTGCCAGCAGCTTAGGAGGGGGCCAGGAGACCCAGTACTTC.

The chain joins TRBV7-9 to TRBJ2-7, with 10 bases matching TRBD1. Losses at the gene ends were 5 bases for V and 2 bases for J; bases not matched to a gene: 12. The CDR3 spans 17 residues. Germline-derived CDR1 and CDR2 are SEHNR and FQNEAQ (reference sequence). This chain's CDR3 is CASSQTNTGTGAYEQYF. CDR3 DNA: TGTGCCAGCAGCCAAACTAATACCGGGACAGGGGCCTACGAGCAGTACTTC.

This chain uses TRBV19 with TRBJ1-5; possibly TRBD1 for D (6 bases). The ends were cut back, 7 bases at V and 7 bases at J, with 17 bases in the middle. The CDR3 runs to 14 residues. Germline values: CDR1 LNHDA, CDR2 SQIVND (reference sequence). The CDR3 protein is CASTAGQGNQPQHF. The CDR3 bases are TGTGCCAGTACCGCCGGGCAGGGGAACCAGCCCCAGCATTTT.

The chain carries TRBV5-4 and TRBJ2-5; 10 bases align to TRBD1. Per germline, CDR1 SGHNT and CDR2 YYREEE (reference sequence). This CDR3 has 15 residues. V trimming: 4 bases; J trimming: 5 bases; junction bases outside the gene matches: 8. CDR3: CASSTRQGAPETQYF. The CDR3 DNA reads TGTGCCAGCAGCACCCGACAGGGGGCGCCTGAGACCCAGTACTTC.

The chain employs TRBV6-5 and TRBJ2-7; the match to TRBD1 covers 8 bases. The CDR3 has 16 amino acids. CDR1 is MNHEY and CDR2 is SVGAGI in the germline V gene. V lost 0 bases to trimming and J lost 3 bases; unmatched junction nucleotides: 7. The CDR3 nucleotides read TGTGCCAGCAGTTACTCGAATTCAGGGGGCAGCTACGAGCAGTACTTC. Translation: CASSYSNSGGSYEQYF.

This chain uses TRBV5-6 with TRBJ2-1; 9 bases line up with TRBD1. The germline V gene encodes CDR1 SGHDT and CDR2 YYEEEE. The J segment lost 5 bases and the V segment lost 4 bases, leaving 7 bases of the junction unmatched. The CDR3 extends over 15 amino acids. The CDR3 spells CASSEKDRGHNEQFF. CDR3 DNA: TGTGCCAGCAGCGAAAAGGACAGGGGACACAATGAGCAGTTCTTC.

The rearrangement links TRBV7-8 to TRBJ2-7, with D possibly matching TRBD1 (6 bases). V shed 1 base and J shed 0 bases, with 13 bases lying between them. This CDR3 is 16 amino acids long. Germline CDR1 and CDR2: SGHVS and FQNEAQ. DNA for the CDR3: TGTGCCAGCAGCTTAGTTGGGGGCACGAGCTCCTACGAGCAGTACTTC. It yields the protein CASSLVGGTSSYEQYF. The full variable domain, its missing parts supplied by reference TRBV7-8 and TRBJ2-7, is GAGVSQSPRYKVAKRGQDVALRCDPISGHVSLFWYQQALGQGPEFLTYFQNEAQLDKSGLPSDRFFAERPEGSVSTLKIQRTQQEDSAVYLCASSLVGGTSSYEQYFGPGTRLTVT.

The V gene is TRBV7-9, the J gene TRBJ1-1; perhaps TRBD1 as D (6 bases). There are 16 residues in the CDR3. Germline CDR1 is SEHNR and CDR2 is FQNEAQ (reference sequence). V lost 1 base to trimming and J lost 1 base, with 13 bases between them. The CDR3 DNA reads as TGTGCCAGCAGCTTAGGGTGGGGGACACGGAACACTGAAGCTTTCTTT. Translated: CASSLGWGTRNTEAFF.

This clone has only a few counts. V is TRBV27 and J is TRBJ1-1, with D perhaps matching TRBD1 (5 bases). This CDR3 has 12 residues. V was clipped by 10 bases and J by 1 base, with 10 bases between them. Germline loops: CDR1 MNHEY, CDR2 SMNVEV (reference sequence). This chain's CDR3 is CATLDRNTEAFF. In DNA form, the CDR3 reads TGTGCCACCTTAGACAGGAACACTGAAGCTTTCTTT.